This T cell receptor (beta chain) was found in a study of cytomegalovirus exposure and HLA in healthy donors. The PCR had 60 Vbeta and 13 Jbeta primers. The data were produced by immunoSEQ multiplex PCR, yet TCRdb's version contains in-frame clones alone and is incomplete. The sample records approximately 190,000 clones, approximately 77% being singletons. Study outcomes and limitations: Certain sequence variants were highly shared and formed a cluster, and this cluster was likely a sequencing artifact. The study listed 164 cytomegalovirus-associated TCR beta chains.

A note on this clone: What it recognizes is unknown.

The length of the CDR3 is 16 residues. V was clipped by 5 bases and J by 0 bases, with 14 bases between them. Germline CDR1 is MDHEN and CDR2 is SYDVKM. This TCR came from a man between 40 and 49 years old in good health and CMV-seropositive. The V gene is TRBV28, the J gene TRBJ1-3; D remains ambiguous. Input material: PBMCs. This CDR3 is CASSPPPGSSGNTIYF. CDR3 nucleotides: TGTGCCAGCAGTCCCCCTCCGGGAAGCTCTGGAAACACCATATATTTT.